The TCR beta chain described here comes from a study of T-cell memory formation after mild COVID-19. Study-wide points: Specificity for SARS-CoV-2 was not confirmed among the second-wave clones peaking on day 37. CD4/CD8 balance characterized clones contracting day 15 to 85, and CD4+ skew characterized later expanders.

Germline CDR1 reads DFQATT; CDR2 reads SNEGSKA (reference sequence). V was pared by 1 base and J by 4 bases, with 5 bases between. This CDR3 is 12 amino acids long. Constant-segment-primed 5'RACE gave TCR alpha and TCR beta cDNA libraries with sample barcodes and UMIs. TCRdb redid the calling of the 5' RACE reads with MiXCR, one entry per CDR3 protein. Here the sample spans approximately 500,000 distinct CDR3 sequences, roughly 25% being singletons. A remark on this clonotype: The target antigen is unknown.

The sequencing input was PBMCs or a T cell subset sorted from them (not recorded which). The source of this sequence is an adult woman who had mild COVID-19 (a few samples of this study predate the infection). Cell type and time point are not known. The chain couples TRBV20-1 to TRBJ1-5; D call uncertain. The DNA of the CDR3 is TGCAGTGCTAGAGGGGCAAATCAGCCCCAGCATTTT. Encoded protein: CSARGANQPQHF.